Listed below are T cell receptor beta chains from one sample, sequenced in a study of cytomegalovirus exposure and HLA in healthy donors. Measured with immunoSEQ multiplex PCR; TCRdb has only the in-frame clones, and not every one. The sample shows around 90,000 clones, approximately 64% of them seen only once. Sequenced material: PBMCs. The receptors come from a boy between 10 and 17 years old in good health and CMV-seropositive. The CDR3 runs from the conserved cysteine through the conserved F or W. Fields, in order: J gene, D gene, V gene, clone size, CDR3 DNA, CDR3 protein. A D gene is named only where the DNA matches it firmly. Rows may omit the clone size; those that give it use once, few, many or a size class.

J gene: TRBJ2-2; D gene: TRBD1; V gene: TRBV2; clone size: .; CDR3 DNA: TGTGCCACCAAGGACAGGGGGTTAGACACCGGGGAGCTGTTTTTT; CDR3 protein: CATKDRGLDTGELFF
J gene: TRBJ2-7; D gene: TRBD2; V gene: TRBV5-1; clone size: .; CDR3 DNA: TGCGCCAGCAGCTTGGGTCCGACTAGCCGATTACTGTCCTACGAGCAGTACTTC; CDR3 protein: CASSLGPTSRLLSYEQYF
J gene: TRBJ1-2; D gene: .; V gene: TRBV6-5; clone size: .; CDR3 DNA: TGTGCCAGCAGCCGCGGCATGGCTTCTGGCTACACCTTC; CDR3 protein: CASSRGMASGYTF
J gene: TRBJ2-4; D gene: .; V gene: TRBV6-5; clone size: .; CDR3 DNA: TGTGCCAGCAGCCAGAGCCGGGGGAAGAAAAACATTCAGTACTTC; CDR3 protein: CASSQSRGKKNIQYF
J gene: TRBJ2-7; D gene: TRBD1; V gene: TRBV7-8; clone size: .; CDR3 DNA: TGTGCCAGCAGCTTAGTTGGGACAGGTACCTACGAGCAGTACTTC; CDR3 protein: CASSLVGTGTYEQYF
J gene: TRBJ1-5; D gene: .; V gene: TRBV19; clone size: .; CDR3 DNA: TGTGCCGCGGGAGGGGGTTATGGGCAGCCCCAGCATTTT; CDR3 protein: CAAGGGYGQPQHF
J gene: TRBJ2-1; D gene: .; V gene: TRBV5-4; clone size: once; CDR3 DNA: TGTGCCAGCAGCCTAATCAATGAGCAGTTCTTC; CDR3 protein: CASSLINEQFF
J gene: TRBJ1-5; D gene: TRBD1; V gene: TRBV19; clone size: .; CDR3 DNA: TGTGCCAGTAGAGAAGACAGGGGGCGCGGCAATCAGCCCCAGCATTTT; CDR3 protein: CASREDRGRGNQPQHF
J gene: TRBJ2-1; D gene: TRBD2; V gene: TRBV18; clone size: .; CDR3 DNA: TGTGCCAGCTCACCACAGCGGGAGGCCTACAATGAGCAGTTCTTC; CDR3 protein: CASSPQREAYNEQFF
J gene: TRBJ1-5; D gene: .; V gene: TRBV5-5; clone size: .; CDR3 DNA: TGTGCCAGCAGCTTGGCCCCAGGGAGCAATCAGCCCCAGCATTTT; CDR3 protein: CASSLAPGSNQPQHF
J gene: TRBJ2-3; D gene: TRBD1; V gene: TRBV29-1; clone size: .; CDR3 DNA: TGCAGCGTTGCCAAGACTCCGGGACAGGGGTCAGATACGCAGTATTTT; CDR3 protein: CSVAKTPGQGSDTQYF
J gene: TRBJ2-3; D gene: .; V gene: TRBV2; clone size: .; CDR3 DNA: TGTGCCAGCAGCCAACTAGCCTCAGATACGCAGTATTTT; CDR3 protein: CASSQLASDTQYF
J gene: TRBJ2-3; D gene: TRBD2; V gene: TRBV30; clone size: .; CDR3 DNA: TGTGCCTGGGGCAGCGGGGGGCCATCGGATACGCAGTATTTT; CDR3 protein: CAWGSGGPSDTQYF
J gene: TRBJ1-5; D gene: .; V gene: TRBV5-6; clone size: once; CDR3 DNA: TGTGCCAGCAGCTTAGGGGAGGGGCAGCCCCAGCATTTT; CDR3 protein: CASSLGEGQPQHF
J gene: TRBJ2-3; D gene: TRBD2; V gene: TRBV7-9; clone size: .; CDR3 DNA: TGTGCCAGCAGCTTAGCCGGACTAGCGGGGAACACAGATACGCAGTATTTT; CDR3 protein: CASSLAGLAGNTDTQYF
J gene: TRBJ2-6; D gene: .; V gene: TRBV15; clone size: once; CDR3 DNA: TGTGCCACCAGCGGACGCGGACATTCTGGGGCCAACGTCCTGACTTTC; CDR3 protein: CATSGRGHSGANVLTF
J gene: TRBJ1-4; D gene: TRBD1; V gene: TRBV5-5; clone size: few; CDR3 DNA: TGTGCCAGCAGCTCGACGACAGGGAGAGGCGAAAAACTGTTTTTT; CDR3 protein: CASSSTTGRGEKLFF
J gene: TRBJ2-7; D gene: TRBD2; V gene: TRBV28; clone size: .; CDR3 DNA: TGTGCCAGCAGTTCTGGGAGGGATGCCTACGAGCAGTACTTC; CDR3 protein: CASSSGRDAYEQYF
J gene: TRBJ2-3; D gene: TRBD2; V gene: TRBV25-1; clone size: .; CDR3 DNA: TGTGCCAGCAGTGGGACTAGCGGAGCAAGCACAGATACGCAGTATTTT; CDR3 protein: CASSGTSGASTDTQYF
J gene: TRBJ2-7; D gene: .; V gene: TRBV5-1; clone size: few; CDR3 DNA: TGCGCCAGCAGCCCCCTCATGGGGGCGGGGGATCACTACGAGCAGTACTTC; CDR3 protein: CASSPLMGAGDHYEQYF
J gene: TRBJ1-2; D gene: TRBD1; V gene: TRBV6-5; clone size: .; CDR3 DNA: TGTGCCAGCAGTTACGACAGGGGGCGAGCTAACTATGGCTACACCTTC; CDR3 protein: CASSYDRGRANYGYTF
J gene: TRBJ2-3; D gene: .; V gene: TRBV9; clone size: .; CDR3 DNA: TGTGCCAGCAGCGCCCTCACAGATACGCAGTATTTT; CDR3 protein: CASSALTDTQYF
J gene: TRBJ2-1; D gene: TRBD1; V gene: TRBV6-1; clone size: .; CDR3 DNA: TGTGCCAGCAGTCGGGACAGCACCTACAATGAGCAGTTCTTC; CDR3 protein: CASSRDSTYNEQFF
J gene: TRBJ2-7; D gene: .; V gene: TRBV7-2; clone size: .; CDR3 DNA: TGTGCCAGCAGCCTGACAGGCTACGAGCAGTACTTC; CDR3 protein: CASSLTGYEQYF
J gene: TRBJ2-3; D gene: .; V gene: TRBV5-1; clone size: .; CDR3 DNA: TGCGCCAGCAGCTTGACAAGTAGCACAGATACGCAGTATTTT; CDR3 protein: CASSLTSSTDTQYF
J gene: TRBJ2-1; D gene: TRBD1; V gene: TRBV25-1; clone size: .; CDR3 DNA: TGTGCCAGCAGTCAAAGGACAGGGGGTGTCAATGAGCAGTTCTTC; CDR3 protein: CASSQRTGGVNEQFF
J gene: TRBJ2-7; D gene: .; V gene: TRBV5-6; clone size: .; CDR3 DNA: TGTGCCAGCAGCTTGGACAGGAAAATTTCCTACGAGCAGTACTTC; CDR3 protein: CASSLDRKISYEQYF
J gene: TRBJ2-1; D gene: .; V gene: TRBV28; clone size: .; CDR3 DNA: TGTGCCAGCAGAGATTACAGATACAATGAGCAGTTCTTC; CDR3 protein: CASRDYRYNEQFF
J gene: TRBJ2-2; D gene: TRBD1; V gene: TRBV30; clone size: .; CDR3 DNA: TGTGCCTGGGGGACAGGGGCCAACACCGGGGAGCTGTTTTTT; CDR3 protein: CAWGTGANTGELFF
J gene: TRBJ2-7; D gene: .; V gene: TRBV7-9; clone size: few; CDR3 DNA: TGTTCCAGCAGCTACTTCGGTAGCGGATCCTACGAGCAGTACTTC; CDR3 protein: CSSSYFGSGSYEQYF
J gene: TRBJ1-2; D gene: .; V gene: TRBV4-2; clone size: .; CDR3 DNA: TGTGCCAGCAGCCAAGATTTATTCGGGGTTGACTATGGCTACACCTTC; CDR3 protein: CASSQDLFGVDYGYTF
J gene: TRBJ2-1; D gene: TRBD1; V gene: TRBV25-1; clone size: few; CDR3 DNA: TGTGCCAGCAGTCTGGACAGGGGCAATGAGCAGTTCTTC; CDR3 protein: CASSLDRGNEQFF
J gene: TRBJ1-1; D gene: .; V gene: TRBV4-2; clone size: .; CDR3 DNA: TGTGCCAGCAGCCAAGGGACTTGGACTGAAGCTTTCTTT; CDR3 protein: CASSQGTWTEAFF
J gene: TRBJ2-3; D gene: .; V gene: TRBV5-6; clone size: few; CDR3 DNA: TGTGCCAGCAGCCCCTCCAGGGTTTCCGCAGATACGCAGTATTTT; CDR3 protein: CASSPSRVSADTQYF
J gene: TRBJ1-3; D gene: TRBD1; V gene: TRBV5-1; clone size: .; CDR3 DNA: TGCGCCAGCAGGGCGGCAGGGGGCCTAAACACCATATATTTT; CDR3 protein: CASRAAGGLNTIYF
J gene: TRBJ2-3; D gene: .; V gene: TRBV27; clone size: .; CDR3 DNA: TGTGCCAGCACCTTCTCCGGGACATTGACCACAGATACGCAGTATTTT; CDR3 protein: CASTFSGTLTTDTQYF
J gene: TRBJ1-1; D gene: TRBD1; V gene: TRBV29-1; clone size: .; CDR3 DNA: TGCAGCGTGGGGACAGGAGTTGAAGCTTTCTTT; CDR3 protein: CSVGTGVEAFF
J gene: TRBJ1-5; D gene: .; V gene: TRBV5-1; clone size: .; CDR3 DNA: TGCGCCAGCAGCTTGGTAGGCGGAAATCAGCCCCAGCATTTT; CDR3 protein: CASSLVGGNQPQHF
J gene: TRBJ2-5; D gene: .; V gene: TRBV7-3; clone size: .; CDR3 DNA: TGTGCCAGCAGCTTAAACGGGAATATGGCAGAGACCCAGTACTTC; CDR3 protein: CASSLNGNMAETQYF
J gene: TRBJ2-3; D gene: .; V gene: TRBV7-2; clone size: .; CDR3 DNA: TGTGCCAGCAGCCAGATGAGGGATACGCAGTATTTT; CDR3 protein: CASSQMRDTQYF
J gene: TRBJ2-7; D gene: .; V gene: TRBV6-6; clone size: .; CDR3 DNA: TGTGCCAGCAGTTACCCGCCCAGCGGGTACGAGCAGTACTTC; CDR3 protein: CASSYPPSGYEQYF
J gene: TRBJ2-1; D gene: .; V gene: TRBV2; clone size: .; CDR3 DNA: TGTGCCAGCAGTGCTACAGGGTCATGGACCTACAATGAGCAGTTCTTC; CDR3 protein: CASSATGSWTYNEQFF
J gene: TRBJ1-2; D gene: TRBD1; V gene: TRBV6-1; clone size: .; CDR3 DNA: TGTGCCAGCAGTGAACAGCGGACAGGGTTTAATGGCTACACCTTC; CDR3 protein: CASSEQRTGFNGYTF
J gene: TRBJ2-3; D gene: TRBD1; V gene: TRBV27; clone size: .; CDR3 DNA: TGTGCCAGCAGTGCCGGGACAGGGTGGTACACAGATACGCAGTATTTT; CDR3 protein: CASSAGTGWYTDTQYF
J gene: TRBJ1-3; D gene: TRBD1; V gene: TRBV9; clone size: .; CDR3 DNA: TGTGCCAGCAGCGGGCCCAGGGGGCAGACTGGAAACACCATATATTTT; CDR3 protein: CASSGPRGQTGNTIYF
J gene: TRBJ2-5; D gene: TRBD1; V gene: TRBV15; clone size: few; CDR3 DNA: TGTGCCACCAGCCGCGGGACAGGGGGCGCTTACCATCGAGAGACCCAGTACTTC; CDR3 protein: CATSRGTGGAYHRETQYF
J gene: TRBJ1-2; D gene: .; V gene: TRBV30; clone size: few; CDR3 DNA: TGTGCCTGGACGGCCGGGGGTGACTATGGCTACCCCTTC; CDR3 protein: CAWTAGGDYGYPF
J gene: TRBJ2-3; D gene: TRBD1; V gene: TRBV18; clone size: .; CDR3 DNA: TGTGCCAGCTCACCACCGGGGCAGGGGGCCTTAGATACGCAGTATTTT; CDR3 protein: CASSPPGQGALDTQYF
J gene: TRBJ2-7; D gene: .; V gene: TRBV5-4; clone size: once; CDR3 DNA: TGTGCCAGCAGCTTTAATATGGACAGTACCTACGAGCAGTACTTC; CDR3 protein: CASSFNMDSTYEQYF